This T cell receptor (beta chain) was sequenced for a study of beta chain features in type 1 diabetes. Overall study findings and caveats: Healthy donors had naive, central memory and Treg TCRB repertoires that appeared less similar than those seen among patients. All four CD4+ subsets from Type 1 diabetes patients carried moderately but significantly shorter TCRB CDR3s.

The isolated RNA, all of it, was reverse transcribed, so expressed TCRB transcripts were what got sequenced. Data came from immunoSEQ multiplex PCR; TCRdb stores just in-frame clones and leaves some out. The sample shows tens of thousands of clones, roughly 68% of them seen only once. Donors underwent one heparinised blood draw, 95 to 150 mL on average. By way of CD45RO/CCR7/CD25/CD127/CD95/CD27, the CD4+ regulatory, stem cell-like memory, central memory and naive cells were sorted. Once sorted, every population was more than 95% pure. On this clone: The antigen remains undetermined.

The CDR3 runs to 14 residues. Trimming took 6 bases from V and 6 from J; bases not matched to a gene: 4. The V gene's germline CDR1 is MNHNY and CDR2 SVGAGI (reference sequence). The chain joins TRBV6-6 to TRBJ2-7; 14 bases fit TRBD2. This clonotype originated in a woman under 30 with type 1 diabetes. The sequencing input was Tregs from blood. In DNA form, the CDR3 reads TGTGCCAGCAGGCCGGGACTAGCGGGAGTCGAGCAGTACTTC. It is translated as CASRPGLAGVEQYF.